The rows below give T cell receptor beta chains drawn from one sample of a study of blood T cell repertoires in COVID-19. Produced via immunoSEQ multiplex PCR; TCRdb's table is partial and in-frame only. The sample holds roughly 80,000 clones, over 70% seen once. The specimen sequenced was peripheral blood. Every receptor here comes from an elderly man with acute or convalescent COVID-19. Both conserved end residues are part of each CDR3. D genes are given only for firm matches. Only some rows state a clone size, as once, few, many or a class for expanded clones.

clone size | J gene | D gene | V gene | CDR3 DNA | CDR3 protein
. | TRBJ1-2 | TRBD1 | TRBV6-5 | TGTGCCAGCCGCCCGGGACAGGCCTTGGGTGGCTACACCTTC | CASRPGQALGGYTF
. | TRBJ1-1 | TRBD1 | TRBV19 | TGTGCCAGTTACGACACCCGACAGGGGAACACTGAAGCTTTCTTT | CASYDTRQGNTEAFF
few | TRBJ1-2 | . | TRBV6-5 | TGTGCCAGCAGTTATAGGGTACAGGGTAACTATGGCTACACCTTC | CASSYRVQGNYGYTF
. | TRBJ2-7 | TRBD1 | TRBV6-1 | TGTGCCAGCAGCGAACCACGACAGGGGGCCTCCTACGAGCAGTACTTC | CASSEPRQGASYEQYF
few | TRBJ1-2 | . | TRBV15 | TGTGCCACCAGCAGTGATACATGGGGGGAAGGAGGCTACACCTTC | CATSSDTWGEGGYTF
few | TRBJ1-6 | TRBD1 | TRBV5-1 | TGCGCCAGCAGCCGGGACAGGGGAGATAATTCACCCCTCCACTTT | CASSRDRGDNSPLHF
once | TRBJ1-1 | . | TRBV19 | TGTGCCAGTAGTACCCAGGGAAAAGAAGCTTTCTTT | CASSTQGKEAFF
. | TRBJ1-5 | TRBD1 | TRBV5-5 | TGTGCCAGCAGCCCCAGACAGGGGAATCAGCCCCAGCATTTT | CASSPRQGNQPQHF
. | TRBJ2-1 | . | TRBV11-3 | TGTGCCAGCAGCTTAGTGTCGTCGCGGGGAGTCCGGGGTGAGCAGTTCTTC | CASSLVSSRGVRGEQFF
. | TRBJ1-1 | TRBD1 | TRBV6-5 | TGTGCCAGCAGTTACGCGGCGGGACAGGGGAACACTGAAGCTTTCTTT | CASSYAAGQGNTEAFF
. | TRBJ1-2 | TRBD1 | TRBV9 | TGTGCCAGCAGCGTAGCCCCAGGGGGGTTTGGCTACACCTTC | CASSVAPGGFGYTF
. | TRBJ1-2 | . | TRBV12-3/TRBV12-4 | TGTGCCAGCAGCACAGGGAATGTTGGCTACACCTTC | CASSTGNVGYTF
. | TRBJ2-7 | . | TRBV29-1 | TGCAGCGTTGTAATTCCAGGGCAAGACGAGCAGTACTTC | CSVVIPGQDEQYF
. | TRBJ2-7 | . | TRBV18 | TGTGCCAGCTCACTCGGACAGTCACCTTACGAGCAGTACTTC | CASSLGQSPYEQYF
. | TRBJ1-1 | . | TRBV24-1 | TGTGCCACCAGTGATTCAGGGCTCTCGGCAGCTTTCTTT | CATSDSGLSAAFF
. | TRBJ1-4 | . | TRBV3-1/TRBV3-2 | TGTGCCAGCAGCCAAGGTGGCAATGAAAAACTGTTTTTT | CASSQGGNEKLFF
. | TRBJ1-6 | . | TRBV5-6 | TGTGCCAGCAGCTTGTTAACAGCCCTGATGAGTAATTCACCCCTCCACTTT | CASSLLTALMSNSPLHF
. | TRBJ1-1 | TRBD1 | TRBV18 | TGTGCCAGCTCACCTACAGGGGGCACTGAAGCTTTCTTT | CASSPTGGTEAFF
. | TRBJ2-7 | TRBD1 | TRBV2 | TGTGCCAGCAGTGAAGCGCTTACAGGGGGCTTAGTCGAGCAGTACTTC | CASSEALTGGLVEQYF
. | TRBJ2-2 | . | TRBV6-6 | TGTGCCAGCACCTACACCGGGGAGCTGTTTTTT | CASTYTGELFF
. | TRBJ1-3 | . | TRBV5-1 | TGCGCCAGCAGCCCCCCCGGGAACACCATATATTTT | CASSPPGNTIYF
. | TRBJ1-6 | . | TRBV27 | TGTGCCAGCAGTTTTGGCGGGACCAATAATTCACCCCTCCACTTT | CASSFGGTNNSPLHF
. | TRBJ2-2 | . | TRBV12-5 | TGTGCTAGTGGCACAGGGTCGAACACCGGGGAGCTGTTTTTT | CASGTGSNTGELFF
. | TRBJ1-2 | TRBD1 | TRBV6-5 | TGTGCCAGCAGCTTGGGACAGTACTATGGCTACACCTTC | CASSLGQYYGYTF
. | TRBJ2-1 | TRBD2 | TRBV30 | TGTGCCTGGAGTCCCCTTAGCGGGGATGAGCAGTTCTTC | CAWSPLSGDEQFF
. | TRBJ2-3 | . | TRBV15 | TGTGCCACCAGCAGAGGAGGGATAGGCACAGATACGCAGTATTTT | CATSRGGIGTDTQYF
few | TRBJ1-4 | TRBD1 | TRBV5-1 | TGCGCCAGCAGCTCAGCCCGGGGACAGTCGAATGAAAAACTGTTTTTT | CASSSARGQSNEKLFF
. | TRBJ2-1 | TRBD2 | TRBV12-5 | TGTGCTAGTGGCCGCGGGCTAGCGGGGTTTCCCTACAATGAGCAGTTCTTC | CASGRGLAGFPYNEQFF
. | TRBJ2-5 | TRBD2 | TRBV15 | TGTGCCACCAGCAGAGATGGGAGGGTGGAGACCCAGTACTTC | CATSRDGRVETQYF
. | TRBJ1-3 | TRBD1 | TRBV7-2 | TGTGCCAGCAGCTCCTCCCGGGACAGGCTTAACTCTGGAAACACCATATATTTT | CASSSSRDRLNSGNTIYF
. | TRBJ1-4 | . | TRBV30 | TGTGCCTGGCAAGCAGGGGCCCGTGAAAAACTGTTTTTT | CAWQAGAREKLFF
. | TRBJ1-2 | . | TRBV3-1/TRBV3-2 | TGTGCCAGCAGCCAAACCGACAGGCCCGTATATGGCTACACCTTC | CASSQTDRPVYGYTF
. | TRBJ1-1 | . | TRBV11-2 | TGTGCCAGCAGCCCACACCGAACAGGCGTTTACACTGAAGCTTTCTTT | CASSPHRTGVYTEAFF
. | TRBJ1-4 | TRBD1 | TRBV6-6 | TGTGCCAGCAGTTTAGGGACAGGAGGGGCTAATGAAAAACTGTTTTTT | CASSLGTGGANEKLFF
. | TRBJ1-4 | . | TRBV7-9 | TGTGCCAGCAGCTTCGAGGGGGGGACTGAAAAACTGTTTTTT | CASSFEGGTEKLFF
. | TRBJ1-1 | . | TRBV19 | TGTGCCAGTAGTATAGTTAGGGACGGGAGTCATGAAGCTTTCTTT | CASSIVRDGSHEAFF
once | TRBJ1-1 | . | TRBV5-1 | TGCGCCAGCAGCTCCCGGACCGAGGGCACTGAAGCTTTCTTT | CASSSRTEGTEAFF
. | TRBJ1-6 | TRBD1 | TRBV5-6 | TGTGCCAGCAGCTGGGGACAGTGGAATTCACCCCTCCACTTT | CASSWGQWNSPLHF
. | TRBJ1-1 | . | TRBV3-1/TRBV3-2 | TGTGCCAGCAGCCCGGGGGAGGGGAGGACTGAAGCTTTCTTT | CASSPGEGRTEAFF
few | TRBJ2-2 | . | TRBV7-3 | TGTGCCAGCAGCTCCCGATTACGGGAAAGGGCCGGGGAGCTGTTTTTT | CASSSRLRERAGELFF
. | TRBJ2-3 | . | TRBV12-3/TRBV12-4 | TGTGCCAGCAGTCGGTCGATGACAGATACGCAGTATTTT | CASSRSMTDTQYF
. | TRBJ2-7 | . | TRBV11-2 | TGTGCCAGCAGCTTAGTAGGGGGACCGGACGAGCAGTACTTC | CASSLVGGPDEQYF
. | TRBJ2-2 | TRBD2 | TRBV10-3 | TGTGCCATCAGCCTGACTAGCGGACCTACCGGGGAGCTGTTTTTT | CAISLTSGPTGELFF
once | TRBJ1-2 | . | TRBV2 | TGTGCCAGCAGTGAAGCGCTTAGCAGGGGCGCGAATGGCTACACCTTC | CASSEALSRGANGYTF
. | TRBJ1-2 | . | TRBV19 | TGTGCCAGTAGTCAGGGGCAAGGGGACTATGGCTACACCTTC | CASSQGQGDYGYTF
few | TRBJ2-2 | TRBD1 | TRBV27 | TGTGCCAGCAGGACAGGGGGCCCCGGGGAGCTGTTTTTT | CASRTGGPGELFF
. | TRBJ1-2 | TRBD1 | TRBV6-5 | TGTGCCAGCAGTTACGCCGGGACAGCAGACTATGGCTACACCTTC | CASSYAGTADYGYTF